This passage covers 27 T cell receptor beta chains from one sample sequenced in a study of Graves' ophthalmopathy and Graves' hyperthyroidism. TCR beta CDR3 regions were amplified from RNA transcripts. HTBI-primed RT-PCR formed the first round, and a multiplex PCR formed the second. Each CDR3 protein is one row after TCRdb ran MiXCR on the multiplex PCR reads. The sample shows more than 550,000 distinct CDR3 sequences, approximately 39% of them seen only once. The sample was peripheral blood. The receptors here all came from an adult man with Graves' ophthalmopathy.

The sample holds many counts of this clonotype. The CDR3 loop reads CASSLGRRDQETQYF. CDR3 bases: TGCGCCAGCAGCTTGGGGAGGCGGGACCAAGAGACCCAGTACTTC. V gene TRBV5-1 combines with J gene TRBJ2-5; TRBD2 is a possible D gene (5 bases). The CDR3 is made up of 15 amino acids. Deletions cut 0 bases from V and 0 bases from J, with 9 bases between. Per germline, CDR1 SGHRS and CDR2 YFSETQ.

This chain uses TRBV19 with TRBJ2-2; D possibly corresponds to TRBD1 (6 bases). The CDR3 totals 18 residues. Per germline, CDR1 LNHDA and CDR2 SQIVND (reference sequence). The ends were cut back, 4 bases at V and 5 bases at J, with 23 bases in the middle. The CDR3 DNA reads TGTGCCAGTAGTAGCCCCCGGGCGCCAGGGGAGTCGACCGGGGAGCTGTTTTTT. It specifies CASSSPRAPGESTGELFF.

The rearrangement joins TRBV5-1 to TRBJ1-4; TRBD1 aligns across 9 bases. Losses at the gene ends were 0 bases for V and 7 bases for J; bases not matched to a gene: 7. The CDR3 spans 16 residues. CDR1 is SGHRS, CDR2 YFSETQ, per germline. CDR3 in amino acids: CASSLGTGGFAEKLFF. CDR3 bases: TGCGCCAGCAGCTTGGGCACAGGGGGCTTCGCTGAAAAACTGTTTTTT. Full variable domain (outside the CDR3, taken from reference TRBV5-1 and TRBJ1-4): KAGVTQTPRYLIKTRGQQVTLSCSPISGHRSVSWYQQTPGQGLQFLFEYFSETQRNKGNFPGRFSGRQFSNSRSEMNVSTLELGDSALYLCASSLGTGGFAEKLFFGSGTQLSVL.

This clonotype came up a few times. The V and J genes are TRBV7-3 and TRBJ2-5; 10 bases map to TRBD1. CDR1 is SGHTA and CDR2 is FQGTGA in the germline V gene. V shed 5 bases and J 5 bases; nucleotides not matched to a gene: 8. The CDR3 extends over 15 amino acids. The CDR3 is CASSPDRGRTETQYF. CDR3 in DNA: TGTGCCAGCAGCCCCGACAGGGGGCGGACGGAGACCCAGTACTTC.

This chain connects TRBV12-3 or TRBV12-4 to TRBJ2-7; 9 nucleotides match TRBD1. The CDR3 has 15 residues. Trimming took 1 base from V and 4 from J; bases not matched to a gene: 5. The CDR3 protein is CASSLGQGGWYEQYF. In DNA form, the CDR3 reads TGTGCCAGCAGTTTAGGACAGGGGGGTTGGTACGAGCAGTACTTC.

This clonotype was seen ten or more times. The rearrangement uses TRBV7-9 and TRBJ1-3; unclear D gene. The germline V and J ends were trimmed by 5 bases and 0 bases, with 14 bases remaining between them. The CDR3 consists of 16 residues. CDR1 and CDR2 (germline): SEHNR, FQNEAQ (reference sequence). The CDR3 DNA is TGTGCCAGCAGCAGCCAAGGACGAGGCTCTGGAAACACCATATATTTT. Translating it yields CASSSQGRGSGNTIYF.

This chain links TRBV29-1 with TRBJ2-7; 8 positions agree with TRBD1. J gave up 5 bases and V 8 bases, and 14 bases lay outside the gene matches. CDR3 length: 14 residues. Germline CDR1 and CDR2: SQVTM and ANQGSEA. CDR3 protein: CSLGYGTGLDEQYF. For the CDR3, the DNA is TGCAGCTTGGGGTACGGGACAGGTCTGGACGAGCAGTACTTC.

This clonotype was counted many times. The chain joins TRBV29-1 to TRBJ1-1; the match to TRBD1 covers 11 bases. The CDR3 extends over 15 amino acids. V lost 5 bases, J lost 5 bases, and 10 bases stayed unmatched. From germline, CDR1 is SQVTM and CDR2 ANQGSEA. The CDR3 nucleotides read TGCAGCGTTTTGCCGGGACAGGGGGAATGGACTGAAGCTTTCTTT. Its protein product is CSVLPGQGEWTEAFF.

This chain connects TRBV5-4 to TRBJ1-1; D not certain. The CDR3 totals 14 residues. The V gene lost 7 bases and the J gene lost 11 bases, with 24 bases spanning the gap. CDR1 is SGHNT and CDR2 is YYREEE in the germline V gene (reference sequence). CDR3 coding DNA: TGTGCCAGCTCACCACCGATCCTACCCGCTGGGGCTTTCTTT. It yields the protein CASSPPILPAGAFF. Combining the CDR3 with reference TRBV5-4 and TRBJ1-1 gives the whole variable domain ETGVTQSPTHLIKTRGQQVTLRCSSQSGHNTVSWYQQALGQGPQFIFQYYREEENGRGNFPPRFSGLQFPNYSSELNVNALELDDSALYLCASSPPILPAGAFFGQGTRLTVV.

This clonotype was picked up a small number of times. In nucleotides, the CDR3 is TGTGCCATCACTGACTCTTTCTGGGATGAGCAGTTCTTC. Translation gives CAITDSFWDEQFF. The chain is built from TRBV10-3 and TRBJ2-1; D uncertain. The CDR3 runs 13 residues. The germline V and J ends were trimmed by 7 bases and 8 bases, with 15 bases remaining between them. CDR1 ENHRY and CDR2 SYGVKD come from the germline V gene.

The chain has TRBV5-1 and TRBJ1-1, with 8 bases matching TRBD1. The CDR3 has 16 residues. Per germline, CDR1 SGHRS and CDR2 YFSETQ. The V segment lost 4 bases and the J segment 4 bases; nucleotides outside the gene matches: 12. This CDR3 reads CASSAVDRAGATEAFF. The CDR3 nucleotides are TGCGCCAGCAGCGCGGTGGACAGGGCCGGGGCCACTGAAGCTTTCTTT.

The rearrangement links TRBV2 to TRBJ2-7, with D perhaps TRBD1 or TRBD2 (7 bases each). Trimming took 7 bases from V and 7 from J, leaving 17 bases between them. The CDR3 totals 13 residues. The germline gives CDR1 SNHLY, CDR2 FYNNEI. CDR3 region: CASTRGGAREQYF. CDR3 sequence (DNA): TGTGCCAGCACCAGGGGGGGGGCGCGGGAGCAGTACTTC.

This clonotype was counted at least ten times. The chain uses TRBV7-9 and TRBJ1-1; possibly TRBD1 for D (5 bases). The V and J ends lost 1 base and 1 base respectively, with 10 bases between them. Germline V gene data show CDR1 as SEHNR and CDR2 as FQNEAQ (reference sequence). CDR3 size: 15 residues. CDR3 coding DNA: TGTGCCAGCAGCTTAGGGACAAGCCCGAACACTGAAGCTTTCTTT. Translated: CASSLGTSPNTEAFF.

This clonotype occurred many times. The chain couples TRBV2 to TRBJ1-2; D perhaps matches TRBD1 (6 bases). The CDR3 is 15 amino acids. The germline V and J ends were trimmed by 4 bases and 2 bases, with 14 bases remaining between them. In germline, CDR1 is SNHLY, CDR2 FYNNEI. CDR3 loop: CASSATGLENYGYTF. Here the CDR3 DNA reads TGTGCCAGCAGTGCCACAGGGCTGGAAAACTATGGCTACACCTTC.

On this clonotype itself: Compared with germline, one end of the junction differs, possibly owing to a read error. V gene TRBV13 combines with J gene TRBJ1-6; 7 positions match TRBD1. Germline V gene lookup returns CDR1 PRHDT and CDR2 FYEKMQ (reference sequence). The CDR3 covers 17 residues. CDR3 nucleotide sequence: TGTGCCGGCAGCTTATCTTCGGACAGGTGGAGGAATTCACCCCTCCACTTT. Encoded protein: CAGSLSSDRWRNSPLHF.

This clonotype was recorded only once. The J gene is TRBJ1-1, the V gene TRBV6-5, with D unresolved. Germline loops: CDR1 MNHEY, CDR2 SVGAGI. The ends were cut back, 3 bases at V and 3 bases at J, with 11 bases in the middle. The CDR3 totals 14 residues. CDR3 protein: CASSYRAFDTEAFF. The CDR3 DNA reads as TGTGCCAGCAGTTATAGGGCTTTCGACACTGAAGCTTTCTTT.

The table lists this clonotype with many counts. This sequence joins TRBV2 and TRBJ2-7, with a tentative D call TRBD2 (6 bases). Trimming took 7 bases from V and 3 from J, leaving 16 bases between them. CDR3 length equals 14 residues. Germline assignment: CDR1 SNHLY and CDR2 FYNNEI. The CDR3 here is CASIPAGGSYEQYF. CDR3 nucleotide sequence: TGTGCCAGCATACCGGCCGGAGGGAGCTACGAGCAGTACTTC.

As to this clonotype: Because the CDR3 is missing its conserved closing phenylalanine or tryptophan, this is likely a read error. The J gene is TRBJ2-7, the V gene TRBV10-3; 8 bases agree with TRBD1. There are 14 residues in the CDR3. The germline V gene has CDR1 ENHRY and CDR2 SYGVKD. The ends lost 10 bases at V and 0 bases at J; junction bases unmatched: 8. In DNA form, the CDR3 reads TGTGCCAGCACCTGGACAGGGAGCTCCTACGAGCAGTACCTC. Translated: CASTWTGSSYEQYL.

There are many counts of this clonotype. This chain joins TRBV7-8 and TRBJ2-2; 14 bases line up with TRBD2. CDR3 length: 16 amino acids. J gave up 5 bases and V 5 bases, and 4 bases lay outside the gene matches. The germline gives CDR1 SGHVS, CDR2 FQNEAQ. The CDR3 loop reads CASSPRLAGGTGELFF. The DNA for the CDR3 is TGTGCCAGCAGCCCTCGACTAGCGGGAGGGACCGGGGAGCTGTTTTTT.

This clonotype was seen ten or more times. The chain joins TRBV2 to TRBJ1-1, with D possibly matching TRBD1 (6 bases). The germline gives CDR1 SNHLY, CDR2 FYNNEI. CDR3 length equals 14 residues. Trimming left V 5 bases short and J 2 bases short, with 12 bases between. Here the CDR3 reads CASSQQGVNTEAFF. For the CDR3, the DNA is TGTGCCAGCAGTCAACAGGGAGTAAACACTGAAGCTTTCTTT.

At least ten counts were recorded for this clonotype. The V gene is TRBV12-3 or TRBV12-4, the J gene TRBJ2-5; 9 nucleotides line up with TRBD2. The J segment lost 3 bases and the V segment lost 5 bases, leaving 4 bases of the junction unmatched. The CDR3 is 14 residues long. In DNA, the CDR3 is TGTGCCAGCAGTCTGCTAGCGGGGAAAGAGACCCAGTACTTC. It translates to CASSLLAGKETQYF.

Regarding this clonotype: Possible read error: a much larger clone is one base away. The gene calls are TRBV7-2 and TRBJ2-7, with 7 bases identical to TRBD1. CDR3 size: 14 residues. Unmatched junction bases numbered 6, after V lost 1 base and J lost 6 bases. Germline V gene data show CDR1 as SGHTA and CDR2 as FQGNSA. The CDR3 here is CASSLVEDRCEQYF. CDR3 coding DNA: TGTGCCAGCAGCTTAGTAGAGGACAGGTGCGAGCAGTACTTC.

This clonotype was seen many times. The chain is built from TRBV20-1 and TRBJ1-6; TRBD1 matches at 9 bases. The length of the CDR3 is 15 residues. From germline, CDR1 is DFQATT and CDR2 SNEGSKA (reference sequence). The junction had 9 bases not matched to a gene; V was cut back by 5 bases and J by 7 bases. The CDR3 DNA follows: TGCAGTGCTCTCACGGCCGGGACAGGGAATTCACCCCTCCACTTT. It yields the protein CSALTAGTGNSPLHF.

This clonotype was counted once. One junction end does not reproduce the germline sequence, and a read error may be involved. The chain recombines TRBV29-1 with TRBJ1-2; perhaps TRBD1 as D (5 bases). The germline gives CDR1 SQVTM, CDR2 ANQGSEA. The length of the CDR3 is 12 residues. This CDR3 is CSVPHPGAVVAF. The CDR3 nucleotides read TGCAGCGTCCCCCACCCCGGGGCCGTCGTCGCCTTC.

This clonotype was picked up many times. The gene calls are TRBV7-3 and TRBJ2-5; D is unresolved. This CDR3 spans 15 amino acids. Trimming removed 1 base from V and 5 bases from J, with 14 bases in between. The germline gives CDR1 SGHTA, CDR2 FQGTGA. The CDR3 is CASSLRVGPLETQYF. As DNA, the CDR3 is TGTGCCAGCAGCTTAAGAGTCGGGCCTCTGGAGACCCAGTACTTC.

This clonotype was detected ten times or more. V gene TRBV2 combines with J gene TRBJ2-5, with 13 positions matching TRBD2. The CDR3 is 15 residues long. V was pared by 7 bases and J by 2 bases, with 4 bases of the junction left unmatched. In germline, CDR1 is SNHLY, CDR2 FYNNEI. The CDR3 sequence is CASTTSGGVQETQYF. The CDR3 nucleotides are TGTGCCAGCACAACTAGCGGGGGGGTGCAAGAGACCCAGTACTTC.

This rearrangement joins TRBV24-1 to TRBJ2-3; D may be TRBD2 (5 bases). Germline V lookup: CDR1 KGHDR, CDR2 SFDVKD. The CDR3 is made up of 17 amino acids. Trimming pared 3 bases from V and 3 bases from J, leaving 18 bases between. CDR3: CATSDAHYRGYTDTQYF. As DNA, the CDR3 is TGTGCCACCAGTGATGCCCACTACCGGGGATATACAGATACGCAGTATTTT.